In its sample, the clone carrying this TCR beta chain was seen a few times. Its antigen is unknown. The CDR3 is 15 residues long. The V end lost 4 bases, the J end lost 4 bases, and 13 bases lay between the germline ends. Germline V gene lookup returns CDR1 LNHDA and CDR2 SQIVND (reference sequence). Of the isolated RNA, all was reverse transcribed, and so the sequenced material was expressed TCRB transcripts. The repertoire was sequenced with immunoSEQ multiplex PCR; TCRdb's copy has only in-frame clones and lacks some. The data show more than 300,000 clones, approximately 9.7% seen once. CD45RO/CCR7/CD25/CD127/CD95/CD27 sorting isolated CD4+ naive, central memory, regulatory and stem cell-like memory cells. This entry belongs to a study of beta chain features in type 1 diabetes. Study information: There was similarity between patients and healthy donors in age, gender and cell yields. All samples together contributed more than 90,000,000 sorted cells for examination.

Study-level results: cDNA sequencing could over-represent cells with high TCR expression. Shortening of TCRB CDR3s, moderate but significant, appeared in all four CD4+ subsets of Type 1 diabetes patients.

The sample was central memory CD4+ T cells from blood. The sequence came from a man aged 25-40 years with type 1 diabetes. The chain recombines TRBV19 with TRBJ2-2; D assignment may be TRBD1 or TRBD2 (5 bases each). The CDR3 coding sequence is TGTGCCAGTAGTACCGGGACCACGCGCACCGGGGAGCTGTTTTTT. Amino acid sequence: CASSTGTTRTGELFF.